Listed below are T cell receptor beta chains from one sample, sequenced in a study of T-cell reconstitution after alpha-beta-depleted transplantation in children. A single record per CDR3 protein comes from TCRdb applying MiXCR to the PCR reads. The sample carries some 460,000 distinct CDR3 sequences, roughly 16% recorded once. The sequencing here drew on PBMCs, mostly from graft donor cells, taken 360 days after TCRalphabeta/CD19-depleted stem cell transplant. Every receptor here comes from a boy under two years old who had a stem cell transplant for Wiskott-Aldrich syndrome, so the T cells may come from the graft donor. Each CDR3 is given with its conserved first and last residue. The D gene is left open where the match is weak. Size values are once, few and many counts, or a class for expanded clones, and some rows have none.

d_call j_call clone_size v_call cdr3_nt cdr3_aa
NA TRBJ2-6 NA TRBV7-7 TGTGCCAGCAGCGAAAGTGGGGCCAACGTCCTGACTTTC CASSESGANVLTF
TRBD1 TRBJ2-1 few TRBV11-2 TGTGCCAGCAGCCCCCTTTTCTCACAAACGGAGGACAGGGGGCTTTACAATGAGCAGTTCTTC CASSPLFSQTEDRGLYNEQFF
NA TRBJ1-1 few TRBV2 TGTGCCAGCAGTGAGCGATTGATGGGGGAAAGTGAAGCTTTCTTT CASSERLMGESEAFF
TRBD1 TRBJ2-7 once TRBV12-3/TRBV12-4 TGTGCCAGCAGTTCCGGGGACAGATTCTTTGGTGGCTACGAGCAGTACTTC CASSSGDRFFGGYEQYF
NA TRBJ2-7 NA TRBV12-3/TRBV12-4 TGTGCCAGCAGCCCCCTTTCGCCGGGACTGAACTACGAGCAGTACTTC CASSPLSPGLNYEQYF
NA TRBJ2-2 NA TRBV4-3 TGCGCCAGCAGCCAAGGCAGGTGGGAAGTGACCGGGGAGCTGTTTTTT CASSQGRWEVTGELFF
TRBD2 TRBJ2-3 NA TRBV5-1 TGCGCCAGCAGCTTTATAGCGGGGCGCACAGATACGCAGTATTTT CASSFIAGRTDTQYF
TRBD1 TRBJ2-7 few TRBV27 TGTGCCAGCAGTGAGGGGGCTGCCCTCTCCTACGAGCAGTACTTC CASSEGAALSYEQYF
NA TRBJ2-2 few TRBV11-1 TGTGCCAGCAGCTTAGCGCAGTGGTCGCGGGAGAACACCGGGGAGCTGTTTTTT CASSLAQWSRENTGELFF
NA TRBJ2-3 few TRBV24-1 TGTGCCACCAGTGACGGGGTGGGAGATACGCAGTATTTT CATSDGVGDTQYF
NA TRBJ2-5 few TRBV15 TGTGCCACCAGCAGGACAGCGCAGAAGACCCAGTACTTC CATSRTAQKTQYF
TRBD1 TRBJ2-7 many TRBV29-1 TGCAGCGTTGGACAGGGGATTTACGAGCAGTACTTC CSVGQGIYEQYF
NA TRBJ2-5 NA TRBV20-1 TGCAGTGCTGCCGGAGGGAGCGGTGCTCAAGAGACCCAGTACTTC CSAAGGSGAQETQYF
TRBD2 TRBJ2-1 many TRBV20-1 TGCAGTGCTAGAGTTCAGCGGGGGTTATACAATGAGCAGTTCTTC CSARVQRGLYNEQFF
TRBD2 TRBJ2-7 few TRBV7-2 TGTGCCAGCAGCTTAGCCCCGCTAGCGGGAGGCTTTTACGAGCAGTACTTC CASSLAPLAGGFYEQYF
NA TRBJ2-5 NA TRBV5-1 TGCACCAGCAGCTTTGGGGCCTTATTGGAGACCCAGTACTTC CTSSFGALLETQYF
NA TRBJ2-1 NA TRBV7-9 TGTGCCAGCAGGCGGCCAGGTTACAATGAGCAGTTCTTC CASRRPGYNEQFF
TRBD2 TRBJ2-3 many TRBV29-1 TGCAGCGTTGAAGCGGGGGGAACAGATACGCAGTATTTT CSVEAGGTDTQYF
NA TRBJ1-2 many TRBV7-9 TGTGCCAGCAGCCGAAGGTGGGGCAGGGCCAACTATGGCTACACCTTC CASSRRWGRANYGYTF
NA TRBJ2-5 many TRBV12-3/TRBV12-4 TGTGCCAGCAGCCAGGACAGTAGGGCTTCGGACCAGTACTTC CASSQDSRASDQYF
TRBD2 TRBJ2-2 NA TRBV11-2 TGTGCCAGCAGCTTGTTGCCTAGCGGGACGTGGGGACTCTCCGGGGAGCTGTTTTTT CASSLLPSGTWGLSGELFF
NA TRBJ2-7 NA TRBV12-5 TGTGCTAGTGGTTTGTCAGGGGGGCCCTACGAGCAGTACTTC CASGLSGGPYEQYF
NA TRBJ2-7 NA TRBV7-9 TGTGCCAGCAGCCGGGACGTAACCTACGAGCAGTACTTC CASSRDVTYEQYF
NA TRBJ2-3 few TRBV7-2 TGTGCCAGCAGCTACCCCAAGCTCTACACAGATACGCAGTATTTT CASSYPKLYTDTQYF
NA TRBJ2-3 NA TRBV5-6 TGTGCCAGCAGCTTAATGCCTACAACCACAGATACGCAGTATTTT CASSLMPTTTDTQYF
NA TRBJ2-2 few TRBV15 TGTGCCACCAGCAGACACCCCGAGGCTAGCCACACCGGGGAGCTGTTTTTT CATSRHPEASHTGELFF
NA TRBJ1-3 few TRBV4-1 TGCGCCAGCAGCCAACCCCTCCCGACAGTATTTGGAAACACCATATATTTT CASSQPLPTVFGNTIYF
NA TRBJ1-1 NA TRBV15 TGTGCCACCAGCAGAGATGCCCGTTGGGCTTTCTTT CATSRDARWAFF
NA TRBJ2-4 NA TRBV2 TGTGCCAGCAGTGAAAAGATACTGATAGTGGCCAAAAACATTCAGTACTTC CASSEKILIVAKNIQYF
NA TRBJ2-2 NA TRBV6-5 TGTGCCAGCAGTTACCCGAGACAGGCCCCAACCGGGGAGCTGTTTTTT CASSYPRQAPTGELFF
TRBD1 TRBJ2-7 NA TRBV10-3 TGTGCCATCAGTGCCGAAGGCAGGGGGCCCGAGCAGTACTTC CAISAEGRGPEQYF
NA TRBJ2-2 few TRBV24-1 TGTGCCACCAGTGATGAGGTCCCCGCCGGGGAGCTGTTTTTT CATSDEVPAGELFF
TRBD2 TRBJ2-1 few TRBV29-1 TGCAGCGCTTTAGGGACTAGCGGGAGTCGGGTTGGTGAGCAGTTCTTC CSALGTSGSRVGEQFF
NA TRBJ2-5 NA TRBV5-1 TGCGCCAGCAGCGCACCGGGAAGACCAGAGACCCAGTACTTC CASSAPGRPETQYF
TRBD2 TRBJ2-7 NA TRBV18 TGTGCCAGCTCACTTACACCGGGACTAGGGGACCCCTACGAGCAGTACTTC CASSLTPGLGDPYEQYF
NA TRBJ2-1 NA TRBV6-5 TGTGCCAGCAGTTACTCGGGGGAGACCTACAATGAGCAGTTCTTC CASSYSGETYNEQFF
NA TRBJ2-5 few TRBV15 TGTGCCACCAGCAGCCCCAGACCTCCTACCCAGTACTTC CATSSPRPPTQYF
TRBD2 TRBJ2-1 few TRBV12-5 TGTGCTAGTGGTTTGGACGCCCGCCAGCGGGGGGGCGGTGAGCAGTTCTTC CASGLDARQRGGGEQFF
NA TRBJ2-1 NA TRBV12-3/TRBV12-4 TGTGCCAGCAGTTTTAAGAGCTACAATGAGCAGTTCTTC CASSFKSYNEQFF